This T cell receptor beta chain originates from a study of T-cell reconstitution after alpha-beta-depleted transplantation in children. This clonotype appeared a few times. TCRbeta library preparation incorporated unique molecular identifiers. MiXCR, applied by TCRdb to the PCR reads, yields one record per CDR3 protein. The sample gives approximately 350,000 distinct CDR3 sequences, 10% of which show up once; approximately 2.3% is in the top ten. Unmatched junction bases numbered 3, after V lost 0 bases and J lost 4 bases. Germline CDR1 and CDR2: MDHEN and SYDVKM. This CDR3 has 15 amino acids. This sequence was found in a human donor who donated a stem cell graft to a child with acute lymphoblastic leukemia. This specimen consisted of PBMCs from the stem cell graft donor, obtained from the stem cell graft. This sequence joins TRBV28 and TRBJ2-3; 8 bases match TRBD2. As DNA, the CDR3 is TGTGCCAGCAGTTTATGGAGCGGGAGCGCAGATACGCAGTATTTT. Translating it yields CASSLWSGSADTQYF.